Each of the 30 T cell receptor beta chains below was sequenced from the same sample in a study of blood T cell repertoires in COVID-19. TCRdb keeps only in-frame clones here, not all; method: immunoSEQ multiplex PCR. The table includes around 310,000 clones, 90% detected once. The material sequenced was peripheral blood. The receptors stem from a woman aged 40-49 years with COVID-19, enrolled during active disease.

The rearrangement links TRBV7-2 to TRBJ1-5; a possible D gene is TRBD1 (6 bases). The V end lost 5 bases, the J end lost 5 bases, and 13 bases lay between the germline ends. This CDR3 has 14 amino acids. The germline CDR1 and CDR2 sequences are SGHTA and FQGNSA. The CDR3 loop is CASSPGGLDQPQHF. CDR3 nucleotides: TGTGCCAGCAGCCCCGGGGGGCTAGATCAGCCCCAGCATTTT.

The chain recombines TRBV5-5 with TRBJ2-3; 7 bases agree with TRBD2. V lost 3 bases and J lost 4; bases outside the gene matches: 11. Germline V gene data show CDR1 as SGHKS and CDR2 as YYEKEE (reference sequence). The CDR3 spans 16 residues. CDR3 coding DNA: TGTGCCAGCAGCTCGCTGACTAGCCCAGGTGCAGATACGCAGTATTTT. Amino acid sequence: CASSSLTSPGADTQYF.

The J gene is TRBJ2-3, the V gene TRBV27; tentative D call: TRBD1 (5 bases). Between the trimmed V and J ends, which lost 6 bases and 0 bases, there was a span of 13 bases. The CDR3 extends over 15 amino acids. Germline assignment: CDR1 MNHEY and CDR2 SMNVEV (reference sequence). Here the CDR3 DNA reads TGTGCCAGCAGCGCGTGGGGCCTGAGCACAGATACGCAGTATTTT. Protein: CASSAWGLSTDTQYF.

The chain combines TRBV5-6 with TRBJ1-1, with 7 positions matching TRBD1. V was clipped by 4 bases and J by 6 bases; unmatched bases: 9. The CDR3 contains 14 residues. CDR1 and CDR2 (germline): SGHDT, YYEEEE. CDR3 residues: CASSRRQGKAEAFF. The CDR3 DNA follows: TGTGCCAGCAGCCGACGACAGGGAAAGGCTGAAGCTTTCTTT.

V and J are TRBV28 and TRBJ2-2; the match to TRBD2 covers 7 bases. With V trimmed by 3 bases and J by 4 bases, 14 bases remained unmatched. This CDR3 comprises 18 residues. Looked up from germline, CDR1 is MDHEN and CDR2 is SYDVKM. In DNA, the CDR3 is TGTGCCAGCAGTTTTTCTGCCCCCGGCGGGAGTACCACCGGGGAGCTGTTTTTT. Its translation is CASSFSAPGGSTTGELFF.

This CDR3 is CASFHPDRVYEQYF. CDR3 DNA: TGTGCCAGCTTTCATCCGGACAGGGTCTACGAGCAGTACTTC. The chain recombines TRBV28 with TRBJ2-7; 8 bases are shared with TRBD1. CDR1 and CDR2 from the germline V gene are MDHEN and SYDVKM. There are 14 residues in the CDR3. The junction had 9 bases not matched to a gene; V was cut back by 8 bases and J by 3 bases.

CDR3 nucleotides: TGTGCCAGTAGTATTGAGGGACAGCGGAACACTGAAGCTTTCTTT. Its translation is CASSIEGQRNTEAFF. The rearrangement links TRBV19 to TRBJ1-1; 7 nucleotides align to TRBD1. CDR3 size: 15 residues. Losses at the gene ends were 3 bases for V and 1 base for J; bases not matched to a gene: 5. Germline loops: CDR1 LNHDA, CDR2 SQIVND (reference sequence).

As to this clone: The conserved closing phenylalanine or tryptophan is absent in this CDR3, likely reflecting a read error. The chain is built from TRBV29-1 and TRBJ1-2; weak D call: TRBD1 (6 bases). The V gene lost 2 bases and the J gene lost 8 bases, with 9 bases spanning the gap. Germline lookup yields CDR1 SQVTM and CDR2 ANQGSEA. CDR3 length equals 11 residues. The CDR3 bases are TGCAGCGTTGAAACAGGGAACGGCTACACCCTC. This sequence encodes CSVETGNGYTL.

The chain uses TRBV15 and TRBJ1-6; unclear D gene. Germline assignment: CDR1 LNHNV and CDR2 YYDKDF (reference sequence). This CDR3 is built from 17 residues. V was trimmed by 1 base and J by 0 bases, leaving 10 bases between them. CDR3 sequence (DNA): TGTGCCACCAGCAGAGTGGCGGGAAGCTCCTATAATTCACCCCTCCACTTT. Amino acids: CATSRVAGSSYNSPLHF.

The V and J genes are TRBV7-2 and TRBJ1-5; perhaps TRBD1 as D (5 bases). The CDR3 loop spans 13 amino acids. Trimming took off 4 bases at V and 9 bases at J, with 13 bases between the two ends. CDR1 and CDR2 from the germline V gene are SGHTA and FQGNSA. This CDR3 is CASSSGQGWPQHF. The CDR3 coding sequence is TGTGCCAGCAGCTCAGGGCAGGGCTGGCCCCAGCATTTT.

The gene calls are TRBV11-1 and TRBJ1-3; a possible D gene is TRBD1 (6 bases). Germline-derived CDR1 and CDR2 are SGHAT and FQDESV (reference sequence). The CDR3 loop spans 16 amino acids. V gave up 3 bases and J gave up 1 base, with 13 bases separating them. CDR3 sequence: CASSFGRGRSGNTIYF. The DNA of the CDR3 is TGTGCCAGCAGCTTCGGCAGGGGAAGATCTGGAAACACCATATATTTT.

The chain links TRBV20-1 to TRBJ2-5; maybe TRBD2 (6 bases). CDR1 is DFQATT and CDR2 is SNEGSKA in the germline V gene (reference sequence). The CDR3 runs to 11 residues. Between the trimmed V and J ends, which lost 7 bases and 2 bases, there was a span of 8 bases. The CDR3 is CSGDFQETQYF. The CDR3 region has the DNA TGCAGTGGGGACTTTCAAGAGACCCAGTACTTC.

This clone was counted a single time. The chain uses TRBV4-3 and TRBJ2-3; tentatively, D is TRBD2 (6 bases). This CDR3 has 17 residues. Germline lookup yields CDR1 LGHNA and CDR2 YSLEER. Trimming took off 0 bases at V and 2 bases at J, with 15 bases between the two ends. Here the CDR3 reads CASSQDGVMGLTDTQYF. Written as DNA, the CDR3 is TGCGCCAGCAGCCAAGATGGGGTTATGGGACTCACAGATACGCAGTATTTT.

Here the CDR3 DNA reads TGTGCCAGCAGCTTGTCCCAGGTGAACACTGAAGCTTTCTTT. The encoded protein is CASSLSQVNTEAFF. V gene TRBV5-5 combines with J gene TRBJ1-1; D is unresolved. V lost 1 base and J 0 bases, leaving 7 bases between the germline ends. Germline-derived CDR1 and CDR2 are SGHKS and YYEKEE (reference sequence). The CDR3 totals 14 residues.

The chain is built from TRBV7-2 and TRBJ2-5; 7 bases map to TRBD1. The junction had 9 bases not matched to a gene; V was cut back by 1 base and J by 4 bases. The CDR3 extends over 16 amino acids. CDR1 and CDR2 from the germline V gene are SGHTA and FQGNSA. The CDR3: CASSLGTGSPGETQYF. The CDR3 DNA is TGTGCCAGCAGCTTAGGGACAGGCAGCCCGGGAGAGACCCAGTACTTC.

The genes are TRBV7-2 and TRBJ2-7, with D possibly TRBD1 on 6 matching bases. CDR3 length: 16 amino acids. Germline V lookup: CDR1 SGHTA, CDR2 FQGNSA. Trimming cost V 5 bases and J 1 base, with 18 bases left between them. In DNA form, the CDR3 reads TGTGCCAGCAGCCCACACTCCGGGACACCTTCCTACGAGCAGTACTTC. Its protein product is CASSPHSGTPSYEQYF.

Details on this clone: The same CDR3 arises from other DNA sequences in this sample as well. In DNA, the CDR3 is TGTGCCTGGAGTGTAAAGGGGGCAGGTGAAAAACTGTTTTTT. This translates into CAWSVKGAGEKLFF. The rearrangement joins TRBV30 to TRBJ1-4; 7 bases agree with TRBD1. The CDR3 spans 14 residues. V shed 0 bases, J shed 7 bases, and the junction held 5 bases outside the gene matches. Germline CDR1 GTSNPN, CDR2 SVGIG (reference sequence).

V and J are TRBV19 and TRBJ1-1; 10 bases line up with TRBD1. In germline, CDR1 is LNHDA, CDR2 SQIVND (reference sequence). J gave up 4 bases and V 3 bases, and 8 bases lay outside the gene matches. This CDR3 contains 16 residues. The chain's CDR3 is CASSIGTGDLSTEAFF. CDR3 DNA: TGTGCCAGTAGTATTGGGACAGGGGATTTGAGCACTGAAGCTTTCTTT. Based on the CDR3 plus reference TRBV19 and TRBJ1-1, the full variable domain is DGGITQSPKYLFRKEGQNVTLSCEQNLNHDAMYWYRQDPGQGLRLIYYSQIVNDFQKGDIAEGYSVSREKKESFPLTVTSAQKNPTAFYLCASSIGTGDLSTEAFFGQGTRLTVV.

This rearrangement joins TRBV12-3 or TRBV12-4 to TRBJ2-2; 8 nucleotides align to TRBD1. The V gene end was trimmed by 6 bases and the J gene end by 7 bases; junction bases not matched to a gene: 4. This CDR3 spans 13 amino acids. This CDR3 reads CASSQGAGGELFF. Here the CDR3 DNA reads TGTGCCAGCAGCCAGGGGGCCGGCGGGGAGCTGTTTTTT.

The V call is TRBV2, the J call TRBJ2-3; 11 bases align to TRBD1. The CDR3 is 14 residues long. Germline CDR1 is SNHLY and CDR2 is FYNNEI. J gave up 5 bases and V 11 bases, and 9 bases lay outside the gene matches. The CDR3 protein is CAGSDRGPRDTQYF. The CDR3 nucleotides read TGTGCCGGATCGGACAGGGGGCCTAGAGATACGCAGTATTTT. The full variable domain, completed using reference TRBV2 and TRBJ2-3, is EPEVTQTPSHQVTQMGQEVILRCVPISNHLYFYWYRQILGQKVEFLVSFYNNEISEKSEIFDDQFSVERPDGSNFTLKIRSTKLEDSAMYFCAGSDRGPRDTQYFGPGTRLTVL.

The V gene is TRBV7-9, the J gene TRBJ2-4; D might be TRBD1 (5 bases). The germline V gene has CDR1 SEHNR and CDR2 FQNEAQ (reference sequence). This CDR3 is built from 13 residues. V gave up 3 bases and J gave up 5 bases, with 8 bases separating them. The CDR3 is CASSFQGENIQYF. For the CDR3, the DNA is TGTGCCAGCAGCTTCCAAGGGGAAAACATTCAGTACTTC.

This chain uses TRBV28 with TRBJ2-3; perhaps TRBD1 as D (6 bases). Germline CDR1 and CDR2: MDHEN and SYDVKM. V was trimmed by 5 bases and J by 2 bases, leaving 11 bases between them. This CDR3 has 14 amino acids. CDR3 sequence reads: CASSIPGATDTQYF. The CDR3 bases are TGTGCCAGCAGTATACCAGGGGCCACAGATACGCAGTATTTT.

This clone was counted a few times. The chain combines TRBV27 with TRBJ1-2; no clear D gene. Germline assignment: CDR1 MNHEY and CDR2 SMNVEV (reference sequence). Trimming cost V 9 bases and J 7 bases, with 6 bases left between them. This CDR3 spans 9 amino acids. The CDR3 DNA reads as TGTGCCAGACATGGTGGCTACACCTTC. Its translation: CARHGGYTF.

The chain recombines TRBV29-1 with TRBJ1-5, with unresolved D. The CDR3 runs 13 residues. Trimming stripped 4 bases from V and 0 bases from J, with 7 bases between. Germline V lookup: CDR1 SQVTM, CDR2 ANQGSEA. CDR3 residues: CSVGSNSNQPQHF. In DNA form, the CDR3 reads TGCAGCGTTGGCAGTAATAGCAATCAGCCCCAGCATTTT. The variable domain in full, completed from reference TRBV29-1 and TRBJ1-5, reads SAVISQKPSRDICQRGTSLTIQCQVDSQVTMMFWYRQQPGQSLTLIATANQGSEATYESGFVIDKFPISRPNLTFSTLTVSNMSPEDSSIYLCSVGSNSNQPQHFGDGTRLSIL.

The rearrangement uses TRBV3-1 (or the pseudogene TRBV3-2) and TRBJ2-1, with 8 bases lining up with TRBD2. The germline V gene has CDR1 LGHDT and CDR2 YNNKEL (reference sequence). The CDR3 has 17 residues. J gave up 6 bases and V 1 base, and 11 bases lay outside the gene matches. CDR3 in DNA: TGTGCCAGCAGCCAAGGGAAAGGGGGACTAGATTTCAATGAGCAGTTCTTC. It codes for CASSQGKGGLDFNEQFF.

The V and J genes are TRBV15 and TRBJ1-5, with 10 bases identical to TRBD1. V gave up 4 bases and J gave up 4 bases; unmatched junction bases: 4. The CDR3 consists of 15 residues. Germline values: CDR1 LNHNV, CDR2 YYDKDF (reference sequence). This CDR3 is CATSTGQGGNQPQHF. CDR3 coding DNA: TGTGCCACCAGCACAGGACAGGGGGGGAATCAGCCCCAGCATTTT.

This sequence joins TRBV4-3 and TRBJ2-5, with 8 bases lining up with TRBD1. CDR1 is LGHNA and CDR2 is YSLEER in the germline V gene. With V trimmed by 0 bases and J by 6 bases, 15 bases remained unmatched. The CDR3 consists of 18 residues. The CDR3 is CASSQDRGQGAHPKTQYF. CDR3 nucleotide sequence: TGCGCCAGCAGCCAAGATAGGGGCCAGGGGGCGCATCCCAAGACCCAGTACTTC.

The J gene is TRBJ1-2, the V gene TRBV6-4, with TRBD1 as a possible D gene (6 bases). The V and J ends lost 6 bases and 4 bases respectively, with 12 bases between them. Germline loops: CDR1 MRHNA, CDR2 SNTAGT. This CDR3 region has 13 residues. CDR3 nucleotide sequence: TGTGCCAGCAGGAATCAGGGGTCCTATGGCTACACCTTC. Translation gives CASRNQGSYGYTF.

This chain uses TRBV7-9 with TRBJ1-1, with TRBD1 as a possible D gene (5 bases). There are 14 residues in the CDR3. The germline V gene encodes CDR1 SEHNR and CDR2 FQNEAQ (reference sequence). Trimming took 6 bases from V and 0 from J, leaving 11 bases between them. CDR3 DNA sequence: TGTGCCAGCAGGGCAGGGTACATGAACACTGAAGCTTTCTTT. This codes for CASRAGYMNTEAFF.

The chain is built from TRBV5-5 and TRBJ2-3; D perhaps matches TRBD1 (5 bases). V gave up 7 bases and J gave up 0 bases, with 12 bases separating them. The CDR3 runs to 14 residues. Germline CDR1 SGHKS, CDR2 YYEKEE (reference sequence). This chain's CDR3 is CASQGIVSTDTQYF. The CDR3 nucleotides read TGTGCCAGCCAGGGTATTGTTAGCACAGATACGCAGTATTTT.